This TCR beta chain was obtained from a study of CD8+ T cells in alopecia areata. Overall study findings and caveats: Researchers report lesional scalp, most notably alopecia totalis/universalis, outstripped normal scalp in clonality.

It was from alopecia areata patients that lesional scalp punch biopsies and peripheral blood were collected. In the case of this clone: No antigen is known for it.

Following extraction, RNA underwent reverse transcription to cDNA, which served as the sequencing template. Sequencing was performed with immunoSEQ multiplex PCR; in TCRdb, only in-frame clones are kept and a portion is missing. The sample has 200,000 to 250,000 clones, 57% seen once. The CDR3 spans 17 residues. V lost 7 bases and J lost 3; bases outside the gene matches: 15. Germline V gives CDR1 MGHRA, CDR2 YSYEKL. Sequenced material: CD4+ T cells sorted from blood, taken at week 0. The sequence was collected from a human donor with alopecia areata. V gene TRBV4-1 combines with J gene TRBJ2-3; 8 nucleotides agree with TRBD2. The CDR3, as DNA: TGCGCCAGCACACGGATAGTTAGCGGGATTGATACAGATACGCAGTATTTT. Encoded protein: CASTRIVSGIDTDTQYF.